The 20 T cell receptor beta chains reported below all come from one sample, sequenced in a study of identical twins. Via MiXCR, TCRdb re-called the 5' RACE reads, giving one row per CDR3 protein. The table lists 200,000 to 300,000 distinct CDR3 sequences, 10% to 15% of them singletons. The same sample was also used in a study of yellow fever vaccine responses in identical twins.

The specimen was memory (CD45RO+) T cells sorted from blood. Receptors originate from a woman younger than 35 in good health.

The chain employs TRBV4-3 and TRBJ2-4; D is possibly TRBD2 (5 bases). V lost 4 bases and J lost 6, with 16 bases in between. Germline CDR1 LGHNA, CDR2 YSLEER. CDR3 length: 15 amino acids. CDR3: CASSRELGAGNIQYF. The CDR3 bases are TGCGCCAGCAGCCGCGAACTCGGCGCGGGAAACATTCAGTACTTC.

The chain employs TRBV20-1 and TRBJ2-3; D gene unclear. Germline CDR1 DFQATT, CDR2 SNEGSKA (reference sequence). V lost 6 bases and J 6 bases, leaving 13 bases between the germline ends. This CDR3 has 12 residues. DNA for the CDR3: TGCAGTGCCATCCCTACGCCCGATACGCAGTATTTT. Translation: CSAIPTPDTQYF.

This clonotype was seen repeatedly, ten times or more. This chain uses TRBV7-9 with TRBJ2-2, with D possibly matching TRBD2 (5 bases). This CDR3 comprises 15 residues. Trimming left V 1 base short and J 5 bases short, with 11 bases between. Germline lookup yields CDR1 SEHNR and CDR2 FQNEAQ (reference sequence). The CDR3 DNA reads TGTGCCAGCAGCTTAGGACCGGGAAAGACCGGGGAGCTGTTTTTT. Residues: CASSLGPGKTGELFF.

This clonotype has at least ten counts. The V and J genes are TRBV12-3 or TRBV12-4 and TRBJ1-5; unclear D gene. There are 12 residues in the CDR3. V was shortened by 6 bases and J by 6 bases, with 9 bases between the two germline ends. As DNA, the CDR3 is TGTGCCAGCAGCATGATGCCTCAGCCCCAGCATTTT. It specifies CASSMMPQPQHF.

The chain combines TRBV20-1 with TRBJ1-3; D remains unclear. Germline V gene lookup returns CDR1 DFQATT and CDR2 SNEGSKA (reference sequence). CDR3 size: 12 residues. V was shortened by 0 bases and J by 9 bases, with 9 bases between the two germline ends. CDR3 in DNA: TGCAGTGCTAGAGATGAAGGTGCCACCATATATTTT. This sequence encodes CSARDEGATIYF.

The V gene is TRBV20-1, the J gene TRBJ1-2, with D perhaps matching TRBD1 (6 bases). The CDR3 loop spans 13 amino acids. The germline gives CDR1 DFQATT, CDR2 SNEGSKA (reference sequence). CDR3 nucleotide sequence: TGCAGATCCTCGGGGGCTGCTGGCTATGGCTACACCTTC. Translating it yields CRSSGAAGYGYTF.

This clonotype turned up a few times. Here the CDR3 reads CSAGRVGSSYEQYF. Written as DNA, the CDR3 is TGCAGTGCTGGCAGGGTTGGGAGCTCCTACGAGCAGTACTTC. The genes are TRBV20-1 and TRBJ2-7; D may correspond to TRBD1 or TRBD2 (5 bases each). V lost 5 bases and J lost 0, with 14 bases in between. CDR1 is DFQATT, CDR2 SNEGSKA, per germline (reference sequence). This CDR3 is 14 amino acids long.

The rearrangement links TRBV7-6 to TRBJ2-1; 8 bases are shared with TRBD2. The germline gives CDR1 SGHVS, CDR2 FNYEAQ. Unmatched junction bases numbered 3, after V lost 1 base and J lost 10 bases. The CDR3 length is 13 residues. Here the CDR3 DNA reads TGTGCCAGCAGCTTAGAGGCGGGGGGCGAGCAGTTCTTC. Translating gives CASSLEAGGEQFF.

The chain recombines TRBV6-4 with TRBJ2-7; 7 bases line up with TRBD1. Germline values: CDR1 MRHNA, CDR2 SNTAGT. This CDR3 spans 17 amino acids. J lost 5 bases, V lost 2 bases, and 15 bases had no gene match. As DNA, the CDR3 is TGTGCCAGCAGTGACAATCTTTCGGGACAGCCTTTCAACGAGCAGTACTTC. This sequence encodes CASSDNLSGQPFNEQYF.

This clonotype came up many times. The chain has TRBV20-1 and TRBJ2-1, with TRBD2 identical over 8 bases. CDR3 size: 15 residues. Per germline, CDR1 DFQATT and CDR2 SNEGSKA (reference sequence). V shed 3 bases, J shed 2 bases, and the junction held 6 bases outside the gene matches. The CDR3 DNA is TGCAGTGCTAGGAGCGGGAGTCCCACCTACAATGAGCAGTTCTTC. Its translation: CSARSGSPTYNEQFF.

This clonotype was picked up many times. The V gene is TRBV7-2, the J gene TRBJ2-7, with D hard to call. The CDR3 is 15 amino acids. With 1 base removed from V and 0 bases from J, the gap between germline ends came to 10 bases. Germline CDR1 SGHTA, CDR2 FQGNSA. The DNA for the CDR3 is TGTGCCAGCAGCTTAGAAAGGGTACACTCCTACGAGCAGTACTTC. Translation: CASSLERVHSYEQYF. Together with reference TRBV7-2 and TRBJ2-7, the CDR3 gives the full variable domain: GAGVSQSPSNKVTEKGKDVELRCDPISGHTALYWYRQSLGQGLEFLIYFQGNSAPDKSGLPSDRFSAERTGGSVSTLTIQRTQQEDSAVYLCASSLERVHSYEQYFGPGTRLTVT.

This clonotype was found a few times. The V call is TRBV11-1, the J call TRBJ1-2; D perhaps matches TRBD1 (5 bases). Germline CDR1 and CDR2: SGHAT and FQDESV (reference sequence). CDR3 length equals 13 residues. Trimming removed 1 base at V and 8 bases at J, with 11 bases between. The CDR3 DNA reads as TGTGCCAGCAGCTTAGGAGGGGTTACAGGCTACACCTTC. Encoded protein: CASSLGGVTGYTF. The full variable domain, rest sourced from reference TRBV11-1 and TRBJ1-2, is EAEVAQSPRYKITEKSQAVAFWCDPISGHATLYWYRQILGQGPELLVQFQDESVVDDSQLPKDRFSAERLKGVDSTLKIQPAELGDSAMYLCASSLGGVTGYTFGSGTRLTVV.

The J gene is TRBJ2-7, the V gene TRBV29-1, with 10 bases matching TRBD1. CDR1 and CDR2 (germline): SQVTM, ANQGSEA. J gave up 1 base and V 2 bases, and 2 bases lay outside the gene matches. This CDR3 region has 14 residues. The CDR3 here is CSVESGQGSYEQYF. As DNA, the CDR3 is TGCAGCGTTGAATCGGGACAGGGGTCCTACGAGCAGTACTTC.

The CDR3 loop is CASSVATGDWFNEQFF. In DNA, the CDR3 is TGTGCCAGCAGCGTAGCTACCGGGGACTGGTTCAATGAGCAGTTCTTC. The gene calls are TRBV9 and TRBJ2-1; D is perhaps TRBD2 (6 bases). Germline CDR1 SGDLS, CDR2 YYNGEE. V was trimmed by 0 bases and J by 6 bases, leaving 16 bases between them. The CDR3 is 16 amino acids.

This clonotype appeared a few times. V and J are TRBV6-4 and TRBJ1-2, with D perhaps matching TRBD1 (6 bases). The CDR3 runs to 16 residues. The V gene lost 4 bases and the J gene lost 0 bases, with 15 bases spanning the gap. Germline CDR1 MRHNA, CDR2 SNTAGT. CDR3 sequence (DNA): TGTGCCAGCAGTGCAGGAGAACCAGGGGCTAACTATGGCTACACCTTC. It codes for CASSAGEPGANYGYTF.

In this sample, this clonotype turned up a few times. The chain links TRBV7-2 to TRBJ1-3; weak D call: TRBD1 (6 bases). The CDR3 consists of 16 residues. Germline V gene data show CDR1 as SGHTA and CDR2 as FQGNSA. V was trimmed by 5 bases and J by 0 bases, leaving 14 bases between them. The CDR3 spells CASSPRAGASGNTIYF. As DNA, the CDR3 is TGTGCCAGCAGCCCAAGAGCAGGGGCCTCTGGAAACACCATATATTTT.

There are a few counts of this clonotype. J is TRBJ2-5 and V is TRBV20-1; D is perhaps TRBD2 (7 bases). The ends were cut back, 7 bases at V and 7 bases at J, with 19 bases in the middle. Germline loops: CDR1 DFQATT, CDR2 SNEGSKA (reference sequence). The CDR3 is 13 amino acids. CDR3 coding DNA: TGCAGTGTTCCCTCGGGGGGCACGGGGACCCAGTACTTC. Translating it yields CSVPSGGTGTQYF.

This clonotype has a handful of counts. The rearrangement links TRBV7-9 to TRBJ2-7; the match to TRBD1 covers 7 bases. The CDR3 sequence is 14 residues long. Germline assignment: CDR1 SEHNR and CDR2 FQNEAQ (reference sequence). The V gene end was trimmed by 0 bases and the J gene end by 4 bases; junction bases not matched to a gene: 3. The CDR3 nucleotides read TGTGCCAGCAGCTTAGCGGACAGGTCATACGAGCAGTACTTC. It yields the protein CASSLADRSYEQYF.

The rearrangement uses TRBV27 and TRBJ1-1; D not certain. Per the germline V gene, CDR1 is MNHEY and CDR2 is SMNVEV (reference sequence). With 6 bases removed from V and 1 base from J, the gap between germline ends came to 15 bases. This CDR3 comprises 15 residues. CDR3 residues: CASRLYRGGNTEAFF. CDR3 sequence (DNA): TGTGCCAGCAGACTGTATCGAGGTGGGAACACTGAAGCTTTCTTT.

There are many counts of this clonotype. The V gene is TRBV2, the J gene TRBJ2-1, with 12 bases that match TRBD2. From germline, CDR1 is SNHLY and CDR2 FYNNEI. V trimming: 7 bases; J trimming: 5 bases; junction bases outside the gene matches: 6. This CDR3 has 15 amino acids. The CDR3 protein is CASTSSGGGNNEQFF. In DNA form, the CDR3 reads TGTGCCAGCACCTCTAGCGGGGGGGGTAACAATGAGCAGTTCTTC.